This TCR beta chain was obtained from a study of radiotherapy plus CTLA-4 blockade in lung cancer. Only in-frame clones appear in the TCRdb table, and some are missing; sequencing was by immunoSEQ multiplex PCR. Of some 100,000 clones listed, about four fifths are singletons. Trimming removed 7 bases from V and 0 bases from J; junction bases left unmatched: 8. Germline CDR1 is SGHRS and CDR2 is YFSETQ. The CDR3 totals 16 residues. This sequence was found in a human donor with non-small cell lung cancer who had a partial response to radiotherapy plus ipilimumab. The gene calls are TRBV5-1 and TRBJ1-1; 11 nucleotides match TRBD1. Sequences were derived from peripheral blood, sampled from a patient treated with radiotherapy plus ipilimumab. The CDR3 DNA follows: TGCGCCAGCGGGCCCGGGACAGGGGGACTGAACACTGAAGCTTTCTTT. Its translation is CASGPGTGGLNTEAFF. Full variable domain (remainder filled in from reference TRBV5-1 and TRBJ1-1): KAGVTQTPRYLIKTRGQQVTLSCSPISGHRSVSWYQQTPGQGLQFLFEYFSETQRNKGNFPGRFSGRQFSNSRSEMNVSTLELGDSALYLCASGPGTGGLNTEAFFGQGTRLTVV.